This TCR beta chain was obtained from a study of PD-1 blockade in classical Hodgkin lymphoma. On the study more broadly: Nivolumab 3 mg/kg was given intravenously every 2 weeks. Study-level findings and limits: A significant rise in TCR diversity was seen by C4D1 for CD4+ cells but not for CD8+ cells. Individuals initiating nivolumab under 1 year after ASCT were excluded. Complete responders matched newly diagnosed patients in baseline diversity.

This sample's time point: cycle 4 day 1 (C4D1), after more than five weeks of nivolumab. Each patient relapsed following autologous stem cell transplantation, and prior brentuximab vedotin exposure differed. Researchers used magnetic negative selection to pull out pure CD4+ T cells from thawed PBMCs. V lost 6 bases and J lost 1, with 20 bases in between. CDR3 length: 17 amino acids. Looked up from germline, CDR1 is SGHTA and CDR2 is FQGNSA. TCRdb's table, derived via immunoSEQ multiplex PCR, lists solely in-frame clones and lacks some. The sample carries approximately 28,000 clones, roughly 80% recorded once. Points on this clone: Its target is unknown.

The source is a human donor with classical Hodgkin lymphoma. The sequences come from CD4+ T cells from blood, collected before the fourth cycle of nivolumab. The chain employs TRBV7-2 and TRBJ2-3; weak D call: TRBD2 (5 bases). CDR3 in amino acids: CASRGMAGHLRTDTQYF. The CDR3 DNA reads as TGTGCCAGCAGGGGTATGGCGGGTCACCTCCGCACAGATACGCAGTATTTT.